The clone carrying this TCR beta chain has ten or more counts. Its antigen is unknown. The CDR3 loop spans 14 amino acids. CDR1 is SGHTA and CDR2 is FQGNSA in the germline V gene. V shed 5 bases and J 5 bases; nucleotides not matched to a gene: 7. This sample is part of a study of T cell repertoires in cytomegalovirus infection. Study as a whole: Public TCR beta signatures indicated both CMV infection and matching HLA type. General study points: Clonotype analysis showed dominance of the ex vivo response by HLA-C-restricted CMV-specific TCR beta clonotypes.

TCRdb used MiXCR to reprocess the reads, holding one entry per CDR3 protein. The sample yields 510,000 or so distinct CDR3 sequences, about 30% seen once. The chain combines TRBV7-2 with TRBJ1-2; 8 bases agree with TRBD1. The sequence was obtained from a human donor in good health (CMV status not recorded). Some clones in this sample may be carry-over from other donors' samples. Sequenced: PBMCs. The CDR3 nucleotides read TGTGCCAGCAGCACCGGACAGGGCCCTTATGGCTACACCTTC. Residues: CASSTGQGPYGYTF. Combining the CDR3 with reference TRBV7-2 and TRBJ1-2 gives the whole variable domain GAGVSQSPSNKVTEKGKDVELRCDPISGHTALYWYRQSLGQGLEFLIYFQGNSAPDKSGLPSDRFSAERTGGSVSTLTIQRTQQEDSAVYLCASSTGQGPYGYTFGSGTRLTVV.